This TCR beta chain came from a study of cytomegalovirus exposure and HLA in healthy donors. Study details: HLA-typed donors were the source of approximately 88 million unique TCRs held in an early data release.

Whole-study findings and limits: Trimming of TCR beta V- and J-genes showed a link, identified in a later analysis, to a missense DCLRE1C variant. In all likelihood, a cluster of highly shared sequence variants was a sequencing artifact.

About this clone itself: The antigen remains undetermined.

With 60 Vbeta and 13 Jbeta primers, the PCR was carried out. The assay was immunoSEQ multiplex PCR, and TCRdb's table has in-frame clones only and misses some. This sample has tens of thousands of clones, with about three quarters found just once. V lost 6 bases, J lost 3 bases, and 5 bases lay in between. Germline V gives CDR1 ENHRY, CDR2 SYGVKD. There are 11 residues in the CDR3. Sequenced sample: PBMCs. V and J are TRBV10-3 and TRBJ2-5; D may be TRBD2 (5 bases). This TCR was recovered from a woman between 40 and 55 years old in good health and CMV-seropositive. The CDR3 sequence: CAIRREETQYF. As DNA, the CDR3 is TGTGCCATCAGGAGGGAAGAGACCCAGTACTTC.